The 29 T cell receptor beta chains below were found in one sample sequenced in a study of blood T cell repertoires in COVID-19. Sequencing was performed with immunoSEQ multiplex PCR; in TCRdb, only in-frame clones are kept and a portion is missing. The table lists 120,000 to 150,000 clones, 85% of them singletons. The source material was peripheral blood. The receptors were sampled from a man aged 45-65 years with acute or convalescent COVID-19.

The chain carries TRBV4-1 and TRBJ2-7; no clear D gene. The CDR3 spans 13 residues. V lost 0 bases and J lost 3, with 6 bases in between. Germline-derived CDR1 and CDR2 are MGHRA and YSYEKL. The CDR3 loop is CASSQEFYYEQYF. CDR3 nucleotides: TGCGCCAGCAGCCAAGAGTTCTACTACGAGCAGTACTTC.

The gene calls are TRBV5-6 and TRBJ2-4; D may be TRBD2 (6 bases). Germline loops: CDR1 SGHDT, CDR2 YYEEEE. This CDR3 is 14 amino acids long. Trimming shortened V by 4 bases and J by 1 base, and 9 bases separated the two germline ends. CDR3 protein: CASSPSAAKNIQYF. The CDR3 DNA follows: TGTGCCAGCAGCCCTAGCGCTGCCAAAAACATTCAGTACTTC. Full variable domain (missing parts from reference TRBV5-6 and TRBJ2-4): DAGVTQSPTHLIKTRGQQVTLRCSPKSGHDTVSWYQQALGQGPQFIFQYYEEEERQRGNFPDRFSGHQFPNYSSELNVNALLLGDSALYLCASSPSAAKNIQYFGAGTRLSVL.

J is TRBJ1-2 and V is TRBV27; the match to TRBD1 covers 8 bases. This CDR3 has 16 residues. The ends lost 5 bases at V and 8 bases at J; junction bases unmatched: 16. Per germline, CDR1 MNHEY and CDR2 SMNVEV (reference sequence). The CDR3 region has the DNA TGTGCCAGCAGTACGGGACAGGAGCTTCTATTGGACGGCTACACCTTC. Translated, it gives CASSTGQELLLDGYTF.

V is TRBV19 and J is TRBJ2-2; a possible D gene is TRBD1 (7 bases). The CDR3 is 14 residues long. Germline CDR1 and CDR2: LNHDA and SQIVND (reference sequence). V was clipped by 6 bases and J by 5 bases, with 13 bases between them. The CDR3 reads CASSRQGLTGELFF. The DNA for the CDR3 is TGTGCCAGTAGCCGACAGGGACTTACCGGGGAGCTGTTTTTT.

This clone was detected once. This chain joins TRBV14 and TRBJ2-1; 11 bases match TRBD2. Germline CDR1 and CDR2: SGHDN and FVKESK. This CDR3 has 16 residues. V lost 0 bases to trimming and J lost 4 bases; unmatched junction nucleotides: 2. For the CDR3, the DNA is TGTGCCAGCAGCCAAGAACGGACTAGCGGGTACAATGAGCAGTTCTTC. Translating it yields CASSQERTSGYNEQFF.

The genes are TRBV6-6 and TRBJ1-3; no clear D. CDR1 and CDR2 from the germline V gene are MNHNY and SVGAGI (reference sequence). V gave up 7 bases and J gave up 2 bases, with 12 bases separating them. This CDR3 has 14 residues. This chain's CDR3 is CASKSTLTGNTIYF. CDR3 DNA sequence: TGTGCCAGCAAGAGCACCTTGACTGGAAACACCATATATTTT.

The chain employs TRBV19 and TRBJ1-1; D may be TRBD1 (5 bases). This CDR3 is 13 amino acids long. V was cut by 2 bases and J by 5 bases, with 9 bases left in between. CDR1 is LNHDA, CDR2 SQIVND, per germline (reference sequence). CDR3 nucleotide sequence: TGTGCCAGTAGTATACGCAGGGCGACTGAAGCTTTCTTT. It specifies CASSIRRATEAFF.

This sequence joins TRBV6-5 and TRBJ2-7, with 11 bases identical to TRBD1. After removal of 5 bases from V and 4 bases from J, the junction contained 4 bases not matched to a gene. The CDR3 has 14 amino acids. Germline V lookup: CDR1 MNHEY, CDR2 SVGAGI. CDR3 in amino acids: CASSPGQGGYEQYF. The CDR3 nucleotides read TGTGCCAGCAGTCCGGGACAGGGGGGGTACGAGCAGTACTTC.

Here the CDR3 reads CASMEFLSGNTIYF. In DNA form, the CDR3 reads TGTGCCAGCATGGAGTTCCTCTCTGGAAACACCATATATTTT. The chain has TRBV28 and TRBJ1-3; D is unresolved. Germline V gene lookup returns CDR1 MDHEN and CDR2 SYDVKM. This CDR3 comprises 14 residues. V was shortened by 7 bases and J by 0 bases, with 10 bases between the two germline ends.

The V call is TRBV6-1, the J call TRBJ2-2; 15 bases are shared with TRBD2. This CDR3 is built from 19 residues. The V gene end was trimmed by 4 bases and the J gene end by 4 bases; junction bases not matched to a gene: 10. The germline CDR1 and CDR2 sequences are MNHNS and SASEGT. CDR3 nucleotides: TGTGCCAGCAGTGCCCTCCGGACTAGCGGGGGGGCTAGCACCGGGGAGCTGTTTTTT. Translation: CASSALRTSGGASTGELFF.

CDR3 in amino acids: CASSLAMTGGIYNEQFF. The CDR3 DNA sequence: TGTGCCAGCAGCTTAGCCATGACGGGAGGGATCTACAATGAGCAGTTCTTC. This chain links TRBV7-9 with TRBJ2-1; 8 bases are a match to TRBD2. Germline trimming cut 0 bases from V and 3 bases from J; bases unmatched to any gene: 7. The CDR3 sequence is 17 residues long. Germline V lookup: CDR1 SEHNR, CDR2 FQNEAQ (reference sequence).

In its sample, this clone was seen a few times. The gene calls are TRBV7-6 and TRBJ1-4; D possibly corresponds to TRBD1 (6 bases). The CDR3 is made up of 15 amino acids. Between the trimmed V and J ends, which lost 1 base and 3 bases, there was a span of 9 bases. Germline CDR1 reads SGHVS; CDR2 reads FNYEAQ. Here the CDR3 reads CASSLVDSPNEKLFF. CDR3 bases: TGTGCCAGCAGCTTAGTGGACAGTCCTAATGAAAAACTGTTTTTT.

This clone was picked up one time. The chain uses TRBV20-1 and TRBJ2-1, with TRBD2 identical over 11 bases. This CDR3 is built from 22 residues. Germline V gene lookup returns CDR1 DFQATT and CDR2 SNEGSKA (reference sequence). With V trimmed by 3 bases and J by 1 base, 23 bases remained unmatched. CDR3 sequence (DNA): TGCAGTGCTAGTAACGGTTCGGGACTAGCGGTCGTCCTACGTCGATCCTACAATGAGCAGTTCTTC. Protein: CSASNGSGLAVVLRRSYNEQFF.

V is TRBV24-1 and J is TRBJ2-2, with D perhaps matching TRBD2 (5 bases). This CDR3 contains 16 residues. Between the trimmed V and J ends, which lost 3 bases and 0 bases, there was a span of 10 bases. The V gene's germline CDR1 is KGHDR and CDR2 SFDVKD. The CDR3 is CATSDLARPNTGELFF. CDR3 sequence (DNA): TGTGCCACCAGTGATCTAGCCAGACCGAACACCGGGGAGCTGTTTTTT.

The chain employs TRBV2 and TRBJ2-1; D remains unclear. Germline V gives CDR1 SNHLY, CDR2 FYNNEI. The CDR3 is made up of 11 amino acids. V was clipped by 1 base and J by 9 bases, with 4 bases between them. CDR3 loop: CASSEGGEQFF. CDR3 DNA: TGTGCCAGCAGTGAAGGAGGTGAGCAGTTCTTC.

This clone has just a few counts. At one end, the junction sequence differs from germline, possibly due to a read error. The chain recombines TRBV27 with TRBJ2-7; TRBD1 matches at 10 bases. CDR1 is MNHEY and CDR2 is SMNVEV in the germline V gene (reference sequence). The CDR3 length is 15 residues. CDR3 DNA sequence: TGTGCCAGCAGTCCATGGGACAGGGGATCCTCCGAGCAGTACTTC. Amino acid sequence: CASSPWDRGSSEQYF.

The chain recombines TRBV28 with TRBJ2-1; tentative D call: TRBD2 (5 bases). Trimming took 4 bases from V and 6 from J, leaving 7 bases between them. Per germline, CDR1 MDHEN and CDR2 SYDVKM. The CDR3 runs to 12 residues. The CDR3, as DNA: TGTGCCAGCAGTTCCAGCGGCAATGAGCAGTTCTTC. Residues: CASSSSGNEQFF. The complete variable domain, with remaining parts taken from reference TRBV28 and TRBJ2-1, reads DVKVTQSSRYLVKRTGEKVFLECVQDMDHENMFWYRQDPGLGLRLIYFSYDVKMKEKGDIPEGYSVSREKKERFSLILESASTNQTSMYLCASSSSGNEQFFGPGTRLTVL.

This rearrangement joins TRBV19 to TRBJ1-1; possible D gene TRBD1, 5 bases. Germline V gene sequence: CDR1 LNHDA, CDR2 SQIVND (reference sequence). The V end was cut by 9 bases, the J end by 3 bases, with 14 bases between. The CDR3 contains 13 residues. CDR3 DNA sequence: TGTGCCAGCAAATCAGGGTATGACACTGAAGCTTTCTTT. Translated, it gives CASKSGYDTEAFF.

The V and J genes are TRBV18 and TRBJ1-4, with TRBD1 as a possible D gene (6 bases). CDR3 size: 16 residues. Between the trimmed V and J ends, which lost 3 bases and 7 bases, there was a span of 18 bases. Germline V lookup: CDR1 KGHSH, CDR2 LQKENI. In DNA, the CDR3 is TGTGCCAGCTCACCGACCGGACAGAGTTTCGCTGAAAAACTGTTTTTT. This codes for CASSPTGQSFAEKLFF.

This chain joins TRBV11-1 and TRBJ1-5; D gene unclear. The germline CDR1 and CDR2 sequences are SGHAT and FQDESV (reference sequence). V shed 0 bases and J shed 5 bases, with 5 bases lying between them. The length of the CDR3 is 13 residues. The CDR3 spells CASSLAPDQPQHF. The CDR3 DNA is TGTGCCAGCAGCTTAGCCCCGGATCAGCCCCAGCATTTT.

The chain recombines TRBV2 with TRBJ2-1; D perhaps matches TRBD2 (5 bases). The CDR3 is made up of 14 amino acids. Trimming pared 8 bases from V and 3 bases from J, leaving 14 bases between. Germline V gives CDR1 SNHLY, CDR2 FYNNEI. The CDR3 DNA is TGTGCCAGCGTGTTGGAGGCCTACTACAATGAGCAGTTCTTC. Protein sequence: CASVLEAYYNEQFF.

This chain connects TRBV3-1 (or the pseudogene TRBV3-2) to TRBJ1-1, with a tentative D call TRBD1 (5 bases). CDR3 length: 15 amino acids. V was shortened by 3 bases and J by 1 base, with 12 bases between the two germline ends. Germline assignment: CDR1 LGHDT and CDR2 YNNKEL (reference sequence). The CDR3 nucleotides are TGTGCCAGCAGCCATGGTGTAAGGGGGAACACTGAAGCTTTCTTT. Translating it yields CASSHGVRGNTEAFF.

The chain couples TRBV10-1 to TRBJ2-1; 9 nucleotides align to TRBD2. Trimming at V came to 2 bases and at J to 6 bases, leaving 5 bases not matched to a gene. Germline lookup yields CDR1 WNHNN and CDR2 SYGVQD (reference sequence). This CDR3 contains 15 residues. The CDR3 protein is CASSEGGRASNEQFF. The DNA for the CDR3 is TGCGCCAGCAGTGAGGGCGGGAGGGCCTCCAATGAGCAGTTCTTC.

The CDR3 loop reads CASSGWDRGYGYTF. The CDR3 coding sequence is TGTGCCAGCAGTGGGTGGGACAGGGGCTATGGCTACACCTTC. The rearrangement uses TRBV25-1 and TRBJ1-2; 10 bases agree with TRBD1. The CDR3 is 14 amino acids. J gave up 4 bases and V 4 bases, and 3 bases lay outside the gene matches. The germline V gene encodes CDR1 MGHDK and CDR2 SYGVNS.

The V call is TRBV1, the J call TRBJ2-1; the table names TRBD2, a call not compared with the DNA. TRBV1 is classified as a pseudogene. This CDR3 is 15 amino acids long. The CDR3 DNA is TGCACCAGCGCGACCCCGGGGGTCGGAGACAATGAGCAGTTCTTC. This gives the protein CTSATPGVGDNEQFF.

This rearrangement joins TRBV19 to TRBJ1-4, with a weak D call TRBD1 (6 bases). V was cut by 5 bases and J by 4 bases, with 11 bases left in between. The CDR3 totals 14 residues. Germline assignment: CDR1 LNHDA and CDR2 SQIVND (reference sequence). The chain's CDR3 is CASSPTGFNEKLFF. CDR3 in DNA: TGTGCCAGTAGTCCTACAGGGTTTAATGAAAAACTGTTTTTT.

This sequence joins TRBV2 and TRBJ2-4; 8 nucleotides line up with TRBD2. V was pared by 6 bases and J by 0 bases, with 4 bases of the junction left unmatched. Germline CDR1 reads SNHLY; CDR2 reads FYNNEI. The CDR3 is 15 residues long. The CDR3 DNA sequence: TGTGCCAGCAGACCGGGACTAGGAGCCAAAAACATTCAGTACTTC. Its protein is CASRPGLGAKNIQYF.

DNA for the CDR3: TGTGCCAGCAGACCTGGGGGCGGAAACACCGGGGAGCTGTTTTTT. This encodes CASRPGGGNTGELFF. V usage is TRBV5-6 and J usage is TRBJ2-2, with D possibly TRBD1 on 6 matching bases. CDR1 and CDR2 from the germline V gene are SGHDT and YYEEEE. This CDR3 contains 15 residues. V dropped 5 bases and J dropped 2 bases, with 13 bases sitting between them.

V and J are TRBV18 and TRBJ1-4, with D uncertain. Per germline, CDR1 KGHSH and CDR2 LQKENI. V dropped 3 bases and J dropped 5 bases, with 7 bases sitting between them. The CDR3 spans 13 residues. The CDR3 loop is CASSPRSNEKLFF. As DNA, the CDR3 is TGTGCCAGCTCACCTCGGTCAAATGAAAAACTGTTTTTT.